These 26 T cell receptor beta chains share one sample of origin, sequenced in a study of blood T cell repertoires in COVID-19 (TCRdb year 2020). Preparation of the library involved the immunoSEQ multiplex PCR assay. TCRdb obtained this table from immuneACCESS and retained in-frame rearrangements with V and J assigned. These tables miss some clones; where compared with another copy, unresolved V genes account for less than half of the shortfall, and the remainder is unexplained. This sample lists roughly 20,000 clones; around 90% were detected once. The ten largest clones take up roughly 8.3% of the sample. Sequencing was done on a sample of peripheral blood. The receptors derive from a human donor in a cohort sampled during active COVID-19. The donor label of this sample is uncertain.

The rearrangement uses TRBV5-1 and TRBJ1-4; 8 nucleotides agree with TRBD1. The CDR3 runs to 15 residues. J lost 2 bases, V lost 4 bases, and 4 bases had no gene match. Germline-derived CDR1 and CDR2 are SGHRS and YFSETQ. CDR3 sequence (DNA): TGCGCCAGCAGCCTAGCAGGGGGCACTAATGAAAAACTGTTTTTT. Translation gives CASSLAGGTNEKLFF.

Concerning this clone: A junction boundary mismatches the germline segment, possibly from a read error. The rearrangement uses TRBV7-7 and TRBJ2-3, with D unclear. There are 13 residues in the CDR3. The germline V gene has CDR1 SSHAT and CDR2 FNYEAQ (reference sequence). CDR3 amino acids: CASSLGGTDTQYF. Here the CDR3 DNA reads TGTGCTAGCAGCTTAGGAGGCACAGATACGCAGTATTTT.

This clone was seen a few times. The CDR3: CSVEGLAGVSDTQYF. The DNA for the CDR3 is TGCAGCGTTGAAGGTCTAGCGGGAGTTTCAGATACGCAGTATTTT. The genes are TRBV29-1 and TRBJ2-3, with 10 bases that match TRBD2. The CDR3 has 15 residues. From germline, CDR1 is SQVTM and CDR2 ANQGSEA. V shed 1 base, J shed 4 bases, and the junction held 5 bases outside the gene matches.

This clone has only a few counts. The chain employs TRBV21-1 and TRBJ1-5; TRBD1, the table's D call, lacks a check against the DNA. TRBV21-1 is deemed a pseudogene. The CDR3 is 13 residues long. CDR3 nucleotide sequence: TGTGCCAGCAGCAAATATATGGCACAGCCCCAGCATTTT. It is translated as CASSKYMAQPQHF.

J is TRBJ2-3 and V is TRBV18, with 9 positions matching TRBD1. With 3 bases clipped from V and 3 bases from J, the junction kept 4 bases outside the gene matches. CDR3 length equals 15 residues. In germline, CDR1 is KGHSH, CDR2 LQKENI. CDR3 nucleotide sequence: TGTGCCAGCTCACCGGCGGGACAGGGAACAGATACGCAGTATTTT. Amino acids: CASSPAGQGTDTQYF. Full variable domain (remainder filled in from reference TRBV18 and TRBJ2-3): NAGVMQNPRHLVRRRGQEARLRCSPMKGHSHVYWYRQLPEEGLKFMVYLQKENIIDESGMPKERFSAEFPKEGPSILRIQQVVRGDSAAYFCASSPAGQGTDTQYFGPGTRLTVL.

This clone has more than one count but fewer than ten. DNA of the CDR3: TGTGCCTGGAGGATGGGCACTAGCGGGAGCCGGTACAATGAGCAGTTCTTC. As protein: CAWRMGTSGSRYNEQFF. This chain uses TRBV30 with TRBJ2-1, with 11 bases lining up with TRBD2. CDR3 length: 17 residues. Germline CDR1 is GTSNPN and CDR2 is SVGIG (reference sequence). V lost 3 bases, J lost 4 bases, and 11 bases stayed unmatched. The full variable domain, completed using reference TRBV30 and TRBJ2-1, is SQTIHQWPATLVQPVGSPLSLECTVEGTSNPNLYWYRQAAGRGLQLLFYSVGIGQISSEVPQNLSASRPQDRQFILSSKKLLLSDSGFYLCAWRMGTSGSRYNEQFFGPGTRLTVL.

Turning to this clone: Other DNA sequences in the sample encode the same CDR3. The chain employs TRBV3-1 (or the pseudogene TRBV3-2) and TRBJ1-2, with 9 bases aligning to TRBD1. In germline, CDR1 is LGHDT, CDR2 YNNKEL (reference sequence). The J segment lost 4 bases and the V segment lost 6 bases, leaving 6 bases of the junction unmatched. CDR3 size: 14 residues. CDR3 bases: TGTGCCAGCAGTCCTACAGGGGGCGGCTATGGCTACACCTTC. Translated: CASSPTGGGYGYTF.

The chain combines TRBV7-8 with TRBJ2-7; 7 bases align to TRBD1. This CDR3 is built from 15 residues. Losses at the gene ends were 7 bases for V and 1 base for J; bases not matched to a gene: 10. Germline V CDR1 and CDR2: SGHVS, FQNEAQ. The CDR3 protein is CASTNLGDRSYEQYF. The CDR3 DNA sequence: TGTGCCAGCACAAACCTCGGGGACAGATCCTACGAGCAGTACTTC.

CDR3 in DNA: TGTGCCAGCAGCTTCTCTAGCGGGAGGTGGGATACGCAGTATTTT. Translated: CASSFSSGRWDTQYF. The chain combines TRBV7-8 with TRBJ2-3; 11 nucleotides align to TRBD2. V shed 3 bases, J shed 6 bases, and the junction held 5 bases outside the gene matches. Germline assignment: CDR1 SGHVS and CDR2 FQNEAQ. The CDR3 totals 15 residues. The full variable domain, rest sourced from reference TRBV7-8 and TRBJ2-3, is GAGVSQSPRYKVAKRGQDVALRCDPISGHVSLFWYQQALGQGPEFLTYFQNEAQLDKSGLPSDRFFAERPEGSVSTLKIQRTQQEDSAVYLCASSFSSGRWDTQYFGPGTRLTVL.

The rearrangement uses TRBV28 and TRBJ1-4; D ambiguous. V was clipped by 7 bases and J by 4 bases, with 13 bases between them. The CDR3 totals 14 residues. CDR1 is MDHEN, CDR2 SYDVKM, per germline. The DNA of the CDR3 is TGTGCCAGCACCTCCCCCGCAGTTAATGAAAAACTGTTTTTT. This codes for CASTSPAVNEKLFF.

The chain is built from TRBV2 and TRBJ2-3, with 16 bases identical to TRBD2. Germline V gives CDR1 SNHLY, CDR2 FYNNEI. This CDR3 is 18 amino acids long. The ends lost 6 bases at V and 2 bases at J; junction bases unmatched: 8. The CDR3 region has the DNA TGTGCCAGCAGGGGACCGGGACTAGCGGGAGGGAACACAGATACGCAGTATTTT. Its translation: CASRGPGLAGGNTDTQYF.

The chain is built from TRBV19 and TRBJ2-7; 10 positions agree with TRBD2. The CDR3 spans 15 residues. Trimming removed 0 bases from V and 6 bases from J; junction bases left unmatched: 5. Looked up from germline, CDR1 is LNHDA and CDR2 is SQIVND (reference sequence). The CDR3 DNA is TGTGCCAGTAGTATAGAGGCCGCTAGCGGGGGCGAGCAGTACTTC. Amino acids: CASSIEAASGGEQYF.

This sequence joins TRBV15 and TRBJ2-1; TRBD1 might be the D (6 bases). This CDR3 is built from 17 residues. Germline V gene lookup returns CDR1 LNHNV and CDR2 YYDKDF (reference sequence). V was shortened by 2 bases and J by 2 bases, with 16 bases between the two germline ends. CDR3 loop: CATSRSPNRAAYNEQFF. The CDR3 coding sequence is TGTGCCACCAGCAGATCGCCCAACAGGGCCGCCTACAATGAGCAGTTCTTC. Using reference TRBV15 and TRBJ2-1 for the parts outside the CDR3, the full variable domain is DAMVIQNPRYQVTQFGKPVTLSCSQTLNHNVMYWYQQKSSQAPKLLFHYYDKDFNNEADTPDNFQSRRPNTSFCFLDIRSPGLGDTAMYLCATSRSPNRAAYNEQFFGPGTRLTVL.

The chain uses TRBV2 and TRBJ2-3; 9 bases fit TRBD1. Germline trimming cut 6 bases from V and 6 bases from J; bases unmatched to any gene: 7. This CDR3 is built from 14 residues. Germline V gene lookup returns CDR1 SNHLY and CDR2 FYNNEI. The CDR3 here is CASSKQGAGDTQYF. The CDR3 DNA reads as TGTGCCAGCAGCAAACAGGGGGCTGGGGATACGCAGTATTTT.

This chain uses TRBV6-5 with TRBJ2-3; maybe TRBD2 (5 bases). This CDR3 is 16 amino acids long. Germline assignment: CDR1 MNHEY and CDR2 SVGAGI. Trimming took off 4 bases at V and 1 base at J, with 15 bases between the two ends. CDR3 sequence (DNA): TGTGCCAGCAGTTCCCGGTGGGGAGCGGGCACAGATACGCAGTATTTT. It translates to CASSSRWGAGTDTQYF.

The chain recombines TRBV12-5 with TRBJ2-1; the match to TRBD2 covers 8 bases. In germline, CDR1 is LGHNT, CDR2 FRNRAP. The CDR3 runs to 14 residues. The V gene end was trimmed by 6 bases and the J gene end by 3 bases; junction bases not matched to a gene: 4. The chain's CDR3 is CASGWSGSYNEQFF. CDR3 bases: TGTGCTAGTGGGTGGAGCGGGAGCTACAATGAGCAGTTCTTC.

The V call is TRBV27, the J call TRBJ2-1; TRBD2 agrees at 7 bases. Trimming cost V 4 bases and J 9 bases; bases outside gene matches: 9. CDR3 length: 14 residues. CDR1 is MNHEY, CDR2 SMNVEV, per germline (reference sequence). CDR3 coding DNA: TGTGCCAGCAGTTATGGGGACTATACGGGTGAGCAGTTCTTC. It specifies CASSYGDYTGEQFF.

The chain employs TRBV30 and TRBJ2-2, with 8 bases aligning to TRBD2. This CDR3 contains 13 residues. Germline CDR1 and CDR2: GTSNPN and SVGIG (reference sequence). The V segment lost 2 bases and the J segment 6 bases; nucleotides outside the gene matches: 2. This chain's CDR3 is CAWSPTSAGELFF. CDR3 DNA sequence: TGTGCCTGGAGTCCGACTAGCGCCGGGGAGCTGTTTTTT.

This sequence joins TRBV10-1 and TRBJ2-5; the D gene is possibly TRBD2 (6 bases). Germline lookup yields CDR1 WNHNN and CDR2 SYGVQD (reference sequence). The CDR3 has 13 residues. V lost 6 bases and J 1 base, leaving 9 bases between the germline ends. The CDR3 region is CASSAGLQETQYF. The CDR3 nucleotides read TGCGCCAGCAGCGCGGGGCTCCAAGAGACCCAGTACTTC.

The chain is built from TRBV29-1 and TRBJ2-5; TRBD1 matches at 8 bases. CDR3 size: 15 residues. V lost 1 base, J lost 4 bases, and 8 bases stayed unmatched. The V gene's germline CDR1 is SQVTM and CDR2 ANQGSEA. CDR3 DNA sequence: TGCAGCGTTGAAGGGACAGGGCTTTTCGGAGAGACCCAGTACTTC. It translates to CSVEGTGLFGETQYF.

The chain combines TRBV19 with TRBJ2-5; D is perhaps TRBD2 (6 bases). The length of the CDR3 is 16 residues. Between the trimmed V and J ends, which lost 5 bases and 0 bases, there was a span of 16 bases. Germline lookup yields CDR1 LNHDA and CDR2 SQIVND (reference sequence). The chain's CDR3 is CASSASGARDQETQYF. The CDR3 region has the DNA TGTGCCAGTAGTGCCTCGGGAGCTCGGGACCAAGAGACCCAGTACTTC.

Only one count was recorded for this clone. V usage is TRBV9 and J usage is TRBJ2-7, with 7 bases identical to TRBD2. CDR1 and CDR2 from the germline V gene are SGDLS and YYNGEE. J lost 2 bases, V lost 0 bases, and 8 bases had no gene match. There are 16 residues in the CDR3. In nucleotides, the CDR3 is TGTGCCAGCAGCGTAGGGTCAAGCGGGGCGACCTACGAGCAGTACTTC. It yields the protein CASSVGSSGATYEQYF.

The V call is TRBV25-1, the J call TRBJ1-1; no reliable D call. Between the trimmed V and J ends, which lost 7 bases and 3 bases, there was a span of 12 bases. The germline V gene has CDR1 MGHDK and CDR2 SYGVNS. This CDR3 spans 13 amino acids. The CDR3 loop reads CASIGRGYTEAFF. The CDR3 DNA reads TGTGCCAGCATAGGACGGGGATACACTGAAGCTTTCTTT.

This clone was counted only a few times. V usage is TRBV7-3 and J usage is TRBJ2-5, with a possible D match to TRBD2 (5 bases). This CDR3 region has 15 residues. Looked up from germline, CDR1 is SGHTA and CDR2 is FQGTGA. V was trimmed by 3 bases and J by 3 bases, leaving 14 bases between them. The CDR3 DNA reads as TGTGCCAGCAGCTTGGGGTGGGAGAGGGAAGAGACCCAGTACTTC. This gives the protein CASSLGWEREETQYF.

The V gene is TRBV3-1 (or the pseudogene TRBV3-2), the J gene TRBJ2-1; 7 bases line up with TRBD2. The V segment lost 1 base and the J segment 10 bases; nucleotides outside the gene matches: 7. The CDR3 is made up of 14 amino acids. CDR1 LGHDT and CDR2 YNNKEL come from the germline V gene (reference sequence). The DNA of the CDR3 is TGTGCCAGCAGCCAAGCCGCGTGGCGGGGGGAGCAGTTCTTC. Translation: CASSQAAWRGEQFF.

The chain links TRBV4-1 to TRBJ1-5; TRBD1 agrees at 9 bases. CDR1 and CDR2 (germline): MGHRA, YSYEKL. Trimming took 2 bases from V and 4 from J; bases not matched to a gene: 3. This CDR3 is built from 15 residues. DNA of the CDR3: TGCGCCAGCAGCCAAAGCGGACAGGGGAATCAGCCCCAGCATTTT. It translates to CASSQSGQGNQPQHF.